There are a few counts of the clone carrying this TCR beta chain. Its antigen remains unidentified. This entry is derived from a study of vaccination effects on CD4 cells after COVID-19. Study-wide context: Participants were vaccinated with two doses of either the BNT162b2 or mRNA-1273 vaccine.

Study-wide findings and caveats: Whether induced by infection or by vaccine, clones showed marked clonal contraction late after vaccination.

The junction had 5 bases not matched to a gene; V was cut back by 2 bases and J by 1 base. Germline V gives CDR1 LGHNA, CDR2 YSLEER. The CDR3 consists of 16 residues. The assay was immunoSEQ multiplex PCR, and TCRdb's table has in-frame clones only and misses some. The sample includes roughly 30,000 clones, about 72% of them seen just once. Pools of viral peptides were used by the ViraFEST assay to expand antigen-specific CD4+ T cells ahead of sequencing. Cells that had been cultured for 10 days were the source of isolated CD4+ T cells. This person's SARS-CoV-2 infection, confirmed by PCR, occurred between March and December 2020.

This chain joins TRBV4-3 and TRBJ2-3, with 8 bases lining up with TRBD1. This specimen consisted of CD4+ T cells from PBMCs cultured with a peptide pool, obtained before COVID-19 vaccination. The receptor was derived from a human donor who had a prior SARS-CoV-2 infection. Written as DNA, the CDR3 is TGCGCCAGCAGCCAATCGTCAGGGGGCGGCACAGATACGCAGTATTTT. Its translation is CASSQSSGGGTDTQYF.